This T cell receptor beta chain came from a study of T cells after yellow fever vaccination. Across the study: The SMART-Seq v4 Ultra Low Input method served to prepare the low-cell-number fractions.

By 5'RACE template switching, TCR cDNA was produced, with a universal primer site and UMIs added in the process. In TCRdb, the 5' RACE reads were re-called with MiXCR into one record per CDR3 protein. The data hold roughly 45,000 distinct CDR3 sequences, with about 6.8% observed a single time. Whole-study results and caveats: The study found a weaker secondary response that peaked faster, day 5 versus 15. Although most clonotypes did not, a small share appeared in both CD4 and CD8 compartments.

There are many counts of this clonotype. Here the sequenced sample was CD8+ T cells not binding an NS4B(214-222) dextramer, sorted from PBMCs, taken 45 days after the yellow fever booster vaccination. The TCR originated in a man aged 25 to 45 who received the YFV17D yellow fever vaccine.

In DNA, the CDR3 is TGCAGCGGTGGGGGGGGAAAGGCCAATGAGCAGTTCTTC. It yields the protein CSGGGGKANEQFF. The rearrangement joins TRBV29-1 to TRBJ2-1; 7 nucleotides align to TRBD2. The CDR3 contains 13 residues. CDR1 is SQVTM and CDR2 is ANQGSEA in the germline V gene. The V gene end was trimmed by 7 bases and the J gene end by 6 bases; junction bases not matched to a gene: 9.